This passage covers 31 T cell receptor beta chains from one sample sequenced in a study of neurological immune-mediated disorders (dated by TCRdb to about 2019). The library came from 5' RACE. The instrument given in TCRdb is Illumina HiSeq 2500. TCRdb reworked the public reads: Q25 trimming with fastp, MiXCR clone assembly, productive beta chains retained. All rows with the same CDR3 protein become a single entry with the most common DNA and genes. Across this sample there are some 28,000 distinct CDR3 sequences, with under 30% seen only once. The ten top clones hold roughly 27% of the sample. Sequences were obtained from CD4+ T cells from blood. The receptors were gathered from a man aged 45 to 65 with HTLV-1-associated myelopathy (HAM/TSP).

The chain recombines TRBV12-3 or TRBV12-4 with TRBJ1-2; no reliable D call. V was shortened by 3 bases and J by 5 bases, with 7 bases between the two germline ends. The CDR3 covers 12 residues. This CDR3 reads CASSFYGYGYTF. In nucleotides, the CDR3 is TGTGCCAGCAGTTTCTATGGGTATGGCTACACCTTC.

As regards this clonotype: Being one base from a much bigger clone, this may be a read error. The genes are TRBV29-1 and TRBJ1-1, with D unresolved. This CDR3 has 10 amino acids. Germline assignment: CDR1 SQVTM and CDR2 ANQGSEA. Trimming took off 7 bases at V and 3 bases at J, with 6 bases between the two ends. DNA of the CDR3: TGCAGCGCCGGGTACACTGAAGCTTTCTTT. It encodes CSAGYTEAFF. The full variable domain, completed using reference TRBV29-1 and TRBJ1-1, is SAVISQKPSRDICQRGTSLTIQCQVDSQVTMMFWYRQQPGQSLTLIATANQGSEATYESGFVIDKFPISRPNLTFSTLTVSNMSPEDSSIYLCSAGYTEAFFGQGTRLTVV.

This clonotype was recorded at least ten times. V is TRBV24-1 and J is TRBJ1-5; 8 nucleotides line up with TRBD1. V was pared by 2 bases and J by 4 bases, with 6 bases of the junction left unmatched. The CDR3 length is 16 residues. The germline gives CDR1 KGHDR, CDR2 SFDVKD. In DNA form, the CDR3 reads TGTGCCACCAGTGATTCCGGACAGGGTAGGAATCAGCCCCAGCATTTT. This gives the protein CATSDSGQGRNQPQHF.

The chain uses TRBV19 and TRBJ1-1; D not resolved. The V end lost 3 bases, the J end lost 1 base, and 6 bases lay between the germline ends. CDR3 size: 13 residues. Looked up from germline, CDR1 is LNHDA and CDR2 is SQIVND (reference sequence). CDR3 region: CASSMGWNTEAFF. Here the CDR3 DNA reads TGTGCCAGTAGTATGGGTTGGAACACTGAAGCTTTCTTT.

This clonotype was observed many times. CDR3 DNA: TGTGCCAGCAGTCTGACAGGGGGAATGGGGGGCTACACCTTC. Residues: CASSLTGGMGGYTF. V gene TRBV27 combines with J gene TRBJ1-2; TRBD1 aligns across 9 bases. The CDR3 length is 14 residues. With 5 bases clipped from V and 8 bases from J, the junction kept 9 bases outside the gene matches. Looked up from germline, CDR1 is MNHEY and CDR2 is SMNVEV (reference sequence).

This clonotype was detected many times. The V and J genes are TRBV7-2 and TRBJ1-6; D gene unclear. The CDR3 is made up of 15 amino acids. The V and J ends lost 5 bases and 8 bases respectively, with 16 bases between them. CDR1 is SGHTA, CDR2 FQGNSA, per germline. CDR3 bases: TGTGCCAGCAGCCGGGCCCTTAGGAGGGATTCACCCCTCCACTTT. Its protein is CASSRALRRDSPLHF.

This clonotype was detected ten times or more. The CDR3 spells CSARGGGGSNQPQHF. DNA of the CDR3: TGCAGTGCTAGAGGGGGAGGAGGGAGCAATCAGCCCCAGCATTTT. The rearrangement links TRBV20-1 to TRBJ1-5; D gene uncertain. The CDR3 consists of 15 residues. V lost 1 base and J lost 1, with 11 bases in between. Per the germline V gene, CDR1 is DFQATT and CDR2 is SNEGSKA (reference sequence).

By sample share, this clonotype is medium-sized. V is TRBV7-9 and J is TRBJ2-1; 9 bases agree with TRBD2. The CDR3 has 15 residues. The V gene's germline CDR1 is SEHNR and CDR2 FQNEAQ (reference sequence). J was trimmed by 5 bases and V by 1 base; bases with no gene match: 3. CDR3 DNA: TGTGCCAGCAGCTTAGAGGGACTAGCTAACAATGAGCAGTTCTTC. Its protein is CASSLEGLANNEQFF.

This clonotype came up many times. This chain links TRBV5-1 with TRBJ1-2; TRBD1 aligns across 10 bases. J was trimmed by 3 bases and V by 4 bases; bases with no gene match: 6. This CDR3 spans 15 amino acids. CDR1 SGHRS and CDR2 YFSETQ come from the germline V gene. CDR3 sequence reads: CASSLGQGRDYGYTF. The CDR3 DNA reads TGCGCCAGCAGCCTGGGACAGGGGCGCGACTATGGCTACACCTTC.

This clonotype appeared many times. The V gene is TRBV20-1, the J gene TRBJ2-3; TRBD2 agrees at 7 bases. J gave up 3 bases and V 0 bases, and 9 bases lay outside the gene matches. The CDR3 is 16 amino acids. Germline V gene lookup returns CDR1 DFQATT and CDR2 SNEGSKA (reference sequence). CDR3 DNA sequence: TGCAGTGCTAGAGATGAAGGTGGGGGGGAGACAGATACGCAGTATTTT. Protein product: CSARDEGGGETDTQYF.

The genes are TRBV11-3 and TRBJ1-1; D ambiguous. The CDR3 covers 15 residues. The germline CDR1 and CDR2 sequences are SGHNT and YENEEA. V was pared by 5 bases and J by 1 base, with 14 bases between. CDR3 loop: CASSQKAGGNTEAFF. CDR3 DNA sequence: TGTGCCAGCAGCCAAAAGGCGGGTGGGAACACTGAAGCTTTCTTT. The variable domain in full, with the rest retrieved from reference TRBV11-3 and TRBJ1-1, is EAGVVQSPRYKIIEKKQPVAFWCNPISGHNTLYWYLQNLGQGPELLIRYENEEAVDDSQLPKDRFSAERLKGVDSTLKIQPAELGDSAVYLCASSQKAGGNTEAFFGQGTRLTVV.

In its sample, this clonotype was seen many times. The V and J genes are TRBV12-3 or TRBV12-4 and TRBJ1-6; possibly TRBD1 for D (5 bases). The CDR3 extends over 16 amino acids. The V end lost 1 base, the J end lost 9 bases, and 16 bases lay between the germline ends. The CDR3 bases are TGTGCCAGCAGTTTAGGGGGCAGTGTCGTTTCTTCACCCCTCCACTTT. Its translation: CASSLGGSVVSSPLHF.

The table lists this clonotype with a few counts. The chain joins TRBV6-1 to TRBJ1-1; D is uncertain. This CDR3 is 15 amino acids long. Per the germline V gene, CDR1 is MNHNS and CDR2 is SASEGT. Trimming removed 1 base from V and 5 bases from J, with 14 bases in between. The CDR3 loop reads CASSEVGKSGTEAFF. CDR3 sequence (DNA): TGTGCCAGCAGTGAAGTAGGGAAATCGGGGACTGAAGCTTTCTTT.

This clonotype has a count of ten or more. The V call is TRBV7-9, the J call TRBJ2-3; a weak D match, TRBD2 (5 bases). Germline V gene data show CDR1 as SEHNR and CDR2 as FQNEAQ (reference sequence). Trimming removed 3 bases at V and 1 base at J, with 11 bases between. The length of the CDR3 is 15 residues. CDR3 sequence: CASSFVDSGTDTQYF. CDR3 DNA sequence: TGTGCCAGCAGCTTTGTCGATAGCGGCACAGATACGCAGTATTTT. Full variable domain (missing parts from reference TRBV7-9 and TRBJ2-3): DTGVSQNPRHKITKRGQNVTFRCDPISEHNRLYWYRQTLGQGPEFLTYFQNEAQLEKSRLLSDRFSAERPKGSFSTLEIQRTEQGDSAMYLCASSFVDSGTDTQYFGPGTRLTVL.

This clonotype occurred many times. The chain has TRBV6-5 and TRBJ1-1; no clear D. The CDR3 loop spans 15 amino acids. The V end was cut by 6 bases, the J end by 1 base, with 15 bases between. Germline CDR1 MNHEY, CDR2 SVGAGI. CDR3 residues: CASSLLGVGNTEAFF. The DNA for the CDR3 is TGTGCCAGCAGCCTACTCGGAGTTGGGAACACTGAAGCTTTCTTT.

This clonotype was seen at least ten times. This rearrangement joins TRBV7-2 to TRBJ1-2; 8 bases are a match to TRBD1. The CDR3 spans 15 residues. CDR1 is SGHTA and CDR2 is FQGNSA in the germline V gene. V gave up 4 bases and J gave up 7 bases; unmatched junction bases: 11. CDR3 coding DNA: TGTGCCAGCAGCTCCAAACAGGGGGTAATAGGTGGCTACACCTTC. Its protein is CASSSKQGVIGGYTF.

Many counts were recorded for this clonotype. The chain recombines TRBV7-2 with TRBJ2-5; 10 bases are shared with TRBD2. The germline V gene has CDR1 SGHTA and CDR2 FQGNSA. V lost 1 base, J lost 4 bases, and 6 bases stayed unmatched. This CDR3 comprises 16 residues. CDR3 sequence reads: CASSLGLAGARETQYF. The CDR3 DNA sequence: TGTGCCAGCAGCTTAGGTCTAGCGGGAGCCCGAGAGACCCAGTACTTC.

This clonotype was observed at least ten times. This sequence joins TRBV5-1 and TRBJ2-7; TRBD1 matches at 7 bases. The CDR3 covers 15 residues. Looked up from germline, CDR1 is SGHRS and CDR2 is YFSETQ. Trimming at V came to 1 base and at J to 6 bases, leaving 10 bases not matched to a gene. DNA of the CDR3: TGCGCCAGCAGCTTGATGCAGGGGGATGTGAGCGAGCAGTACTTC. It encodes CASSLMQGDVSEQYF.

This clonotype was detected many times. The chain employs TRBV5-6 and TRBJ1-5, with TRBD1 matching 8 bases. The CDR3 is 14 amino acids. CDR1 is SGHDT and CDR2 is YYEEEE in the germline V gene. The ends lost 0 bases at V and 5 bases at J; junction bases unmatched: 1. In DNA, the CDR3 is TGTGCCAGCAGCTTGGCAGGGGGCGATCAGCCCCAGCATTTT. Protein sequence: CASSLAGGDQPQHF.

This clonotype was detected many times. The genes are TRBV7-6 and TRBJ2-5; D is uncertain. V was trimmed by 0 bases and J by 3 bases, leaving 11 bases between them. Germline V gene lookup returns CDR1 SGHVS and CDR2 FNYEAQ. The CDR3 covers 15 residues. In DNA, the CDR3 is TGTGCCAGCAGCTTAGCGCATAGGCCAGAAGAGACCCAGTACTTC. The encoded protein is CASSLAHRPEETQYF.

This chain joins TRBV5-5 and TRBJ2-5; weak D call: TRBD2 (7 bases). The V gene lost 4 bases and the J gene lost 5 bases, with 21 bases spanning the gap. The CDR3 is 16 residues long. Germline V gene lookup returns CDR1 SGHKS and CDR2 YYEKEE (reference sequence). CDR3 nucleotide sequence: TGTGCCAGCAGCCCCCTTGTTAGGGGGGGCAGTGAGACCCAGTACTTC. It encodes CASSPLVRGGSETQYF.

This clonotype is a singleton in its sample. The chain combines TRBV27 with TRBJ2-2; D assignment may be TRBD1 or TRBD2 (5 bases each). This CDR3 has 16 amino acids. V was shortened by 10 bases and J by 3 bases, with 21 bases between the two germline ends. Germline V lookup: CDR1 MNHEY, CDR2 SMNVEV (reference sequence). The CDR3 region has the DNA TGTGCCATCAGCCCATCCGGGACGGCGTACACCGGGGAGCTGTTTTTT. It encodes CAISPSGTAYTGELFF.

The chain uses TRBV3-1 and TRBJ1-2; 10 bases map to TRBD1. The CDR3 totals 18 residues. V shed 4 bases, J shed 4 bases, and the junction held 15 bases outside the gene matches. CDR1 and CDR2 from the germline V gene are LGHDT and YNNKEL (reference sequence). CDR3 protein: CASSLSSGTGAPGYGYTF. Written as DNA, the CDR3 is TGTGCCAGCAGCCTTTCCTCCGGGACAGGGGCCCCCGGCTATGGCTACACCTTC.

This clonotype showed up many times. V usage is TRBV20-1 and J usage is TRBJ1-1; 9 bases line up with TRBD1. Germline loops: CDR1 DFQATT, CDR2 SNEGSKA (reference sequence). The CDR3 loop spans 13 amino acids. Trimming at V came to 5 bases and at J to 5 bases, leaving 6 bases not matched to a gene. DNA for the CDR3: TGCAGTGCTTTCCGGACAGGGGAGACTGAAGCTTTCTTT. Translating gives CSAFRTGETEAFF.

Ten or more counts support this clonotype. The chain couples TRBV20-1 to TRBJ1-5, with D uncertain. The germline gives CDR1 DFQATT, CDR2 SNEGSKA (reference sequence). Deletions cut 4 bases from V and 5 bases from J, with 12 bases between. The CDR3 runs to 13 residues. CDR3 DNA: TGCAGTGCTACCTCCAGACCTTATCAGCCCCAGCATTTT. This gives the protein CSATSRPYQPQHF.

In its sample, this clonotype was seen many times. The chain uses TRBV12-3 or TRBV12-4 and TRBJ1-2, with D unresolved. The V end was cut by 6 bases, the J end by 8 bases, with 16 bases between. The CDR3 runs to 13 residues. CDR3 coding DNA: TGTGCCAGCAGCCCGGATCCGTCGGGCGGCTACACCTTC. This translates into CASSPDPSGGYTF.

In the case of this clonotype: A read error may produce the germline difference seen at one junction end. The chain employs TRBV12-3 or TRBV12-4 and TRBJ2-1, with a weak D call TRBD2 (6 bases). The CDR3 totals 15 residues. The CDR3 spells CASSLGGDRGNEQFF. CDR3 nucleotide sequence: TGTGCCAGCAGTTTAGGCGGGGACCGGGGGAATGAACAGTTCTTC.

The genes are TRBV9 and TRBJ2-2; D gene unclear. This CDR3 comprises 16 residues. Trimming took off 0 bases at V and 0 bases at J, with 9 bases between the two ends. CDR1 is SGDLS, CDR2 YYNGEE, per germline. The CDR3 region is CASSVAASANTGELFF. As DNA, the CDR3 is TGTGCCAGCAGCGTAGCGGCTTCCGCGAACACCGGGGAGCTGTTTTTT. Drawing the rest from reference TRBV9 and TRBJ2-2, the complete variable domain is DSGVTQTPKHLITATGQRVTLRCSPRSGDLSVYWYQQSLDQGLQFLIQYYNGEERAKGNILERFSAQQFPDLHSELNLSSLELGDSALYFCASSVAASANTGELFFGEGSRLTVL.

The table lists this clonotype with many counts. The V call is TRBV12-3 or TRBV12-4, the J call TRBJ2-7; 8 bases agree with TRBD1. CDR3 size: 15 residues. With 5 bases clipped from V and 5 bases from J, the junction kept 11 bases outside the gene matches. The CDR3: CASSRFGTGGNEQYF. The CDR3 DNA reads as TGTGCCAGCAGTAGATTCGGGACAGGAGGGAACGAGCAGTACTTC.

CDR3 sequence: CASSFGLAEETQYF. CDR3 DNA: TGTGCCAGCAGCTTTGGGCTAGCGGAAGAGACCCAGTACTTC. The chain carries TRBV5-6 and TRBJ2-5; 7 bases map to TRBD2. From germline, CDR1 is SGHDT and CDR2 YYEEEE. The CDR3 is 14 amino acids. V gave up 2 bases and J gave up 3 bases; unmatched junction bases: 4.

This clonotype was counted at least ten times. The chain has TRBV3-1 and TRBJ2-5; unclear D gene. Germline CDR1 reads LGHDT; CDR2 reads YNNKEL (reference sequence). Trimming cost V 1 base and J 5 bases, with 8 bases left between them. The CDR3 runs to 13 residues. Here the CDR3 reads CASSQGGRETQYF. In DNA form, the CDR3 reads TGTGCCAGCAGCCAAGGGGGTCGGGAGACCCAGTACTTC.